This T cell receptor beta chain is from a study of neurological immune-mediated disorders (dated by TCRdb to between 2018 and 2021). Describing the broader study: Among the roughly 35 multiple sclerosis patients, around 31 had relapsing-remitting MS and 3 had secondary progressive MS. Using UMI-based sequencing, the study compared peripheral blood TCR-beta repertoires from patients with HTLV-I-associated myelopathy (HAM/TSP), patients with multiple sclerosis, and healthy controls. The roughly 110 TCR-beta libraries covered PBMC samples along with longitudinal samples, technical triplicates, and paired sorted CD4+ and CD8+ T-cell subsets. The cohort included 60 to 70 subjects: about 15 with HAM/TSP, some 34 with multiple sclerosis, and about 20 healthy controls.

cDNA was synthesized by template-switch 5'RACE using a primer carrying a 10-nucleotide random unique molecular identifier by which each TCR transcript was tagged. Every sequencing run covered 15-18 subjects and yielded more than 180 million TCR-beta sequences. The RNeasy kit was used to extract total RNA. TCR-beta VDJ regions were amplified with primers for the TCR constant region and the 5'RACE anchor, using the KAPA Real-time Library Amplification kit. A first PCR added sample indexes and Illumina adaptors, after which a second PCR increased the library yield. After Ampure bead purification, the TCR product of roughly 650 bp was size-selected on a 2% E-gel SizeSelection system. Before pooling, libraries had their quality checked on a Bioanalyzer, their concentration measured with Qubit, and their quantity determined with the Kapa Library Quantification kit. An Illumina HiSeq 2500 sequenced the libraries paired-end 2 x 150 bp. To increase sequence diversity, roughly 24-32% phiX was spiked into each library pool. The source study handled its data this way. The quality-filtered reads were processed with the UMI-based MiGEC pipeline, whose error correction step removed more than 85% of the raw TCR sequences. IMGT germline references were used for aligning VDJ genes, and each clonotype was defined as a unique CDR3 amino acid sequence together with its V-J genes. VDJtools evaluated clonal expansion, Shannon diversity and CDR3 relatedness (CalcPairwiseDistances, ClusterSamples); CLCbio workbench built phylogenetic trees. Using coefficient-of-variation modelling across technical triplicates, the study counted a clone as expanded if it had at least 8 unique UMIs. The public reads were quality trimmed at Q25 with fastp and then assembled into clones with MiXCR by TCRdb, keeping productive beta chains. Identical CDR3 proteins give one entry, which carries the most common genes and DNA. The V and J calls and clone size come from TCRdb's table, not from the authors' own analysis. The sample table records 110,000 or so distinct CDR3 sequences; more than 2.5% of these occur just once. Around 1.4% of the sample is in the top ten clones.

Unsorted PBMC libraries were generated from 2 million PBMCs stored in RNAlater at -80 °C until RNA extraction. Multiple sclerosis patients were enrolled in a US clinical protocol evaluating disease progression by magnetic resonance imaging. PBMCs were separated from peripheral blood using Ficoll-Hypaque density gradient centrifugation and then cryopreserved in liquid nitrogen. The research as a whole found: No association of the MS cluster with clinical or MRI features was observed, and the need for larger cohorts was stated by the authors. Expanded clones from different subjects shared no identical CDR3 amino acid sequences, which suggests that TCR-beta repertoires were private in all groups. In phylogenetic analysis, the repertoires of 18 of 34 MS patients grouped into a cluster of related CDR3 sequences, which suggests a possible signature at the repertoire level. The highest TCR clonal expansion was observed in HAM/TSP patients, whereas the lowest was observed in MS patients, even when compared with healthy controls.

On this clonotype: Its recognized antigen is unknown. No base qualities exist here, and no much larger clone lies one base off it.

The germline V gene gives CDR1 as MNHNS and CDR2 as SASEGT. Reading from cysteine to phenylalanine, the CDR3 counts 16 amino acids. Only the CDR3 DNA is retained, 48 bases long and in frame from the first base. Clipping removes 4 bases from V and 4 bases from J, with 8 as the unmatched junction base count. The source is a woman younger than 45 with multiple sclerosis. Input material: PBMCs. In this chain, TRBV6-1 is recombined with TRBJ2-1, with 9 bases matching TRBD2. CDR3 region: CASSVFKTSGYNEQFF. The bases read TGTGCCAGCAGTGTCTTTAAGACTAGCGGATACAATGAGCAGTTCTTC.